The rows below give T cell receptor beta chains drawn from one sample of a study of blood T cell repertoires in COVID-19. Assay: immunoSEQ multiplex PCR; the TCRdb copy retains only in-frame clones and omits some. Here the sample spans around 230,000 clones, about 81% being singletons. Input material: PBMCs or T cells enriched from blood (not recorded which). Every receptor here comes from a man aged 35 to 55 who had recovered from COVID-19. Each CDR3 is given with its conserved first and last residue. Each record gives: D gene, V gene, clone size, J gene, CDR3 DNA, CDR3 protein. A D gene is named only where the DNA matches it firmly. Not every row has a clone size; where given, it reads once, few, many or a size class.

D gene: TRBD2
V gene: TRBV11-2
clone size: NA
J gene: TRBJ2-2
CDR3 DNA: TGTGCCAGCAGCCGAGGGGCGGGGGTCAACACCGGGGAGCTGTTTTTT
CDR3 protein: CASSRGAGVNTGELFF

D gene: TRBD1
V gene: TRBV5-1
clone size: NA
J gene: TRBJ1-2
CDR3 DNA: TGCGCCAGCGGACCGACAGGGGGCAACTATGGCTACACCTTC
CDR3 protein: CASGPTGGNYGYTF

D gene: TRBD1
V gene: TRBV5-4
clone size: once
J gene: TRBJ2-2
CDR3 DNA: TGTGCCAGCAGTTCCGGACAGGGACATGTCGGGGAGCTGTTTTTT
CDR3 protein: CASSSGQGHVGELFF

D gene: TRBD1
V gene: TRBV3-1/TRBV3-2
clone size: NA
J gene: TRBJ1-3
CDR3 DNA: TGTGCCAGCAGCCCGGGACAGTCGGGAAACACCATATATTTT
CDR3 protein: CASSPGQSGNTIYF

D gene: TRBD1
V gene: TRBV30
clone size: NA
J gene: TRBJ1-2
CDR3 DNA: TGTGCCTGGAGTGTACAGGGGAAACCGTGGCGCTACACCTTC
CDR3 protein: CAWSVQGKPWRYTF

D gene: NA
V gene: TRBV24-1
clone size: NA
J gene: TRBJ2-1
CDR3 DNA: TGTGCCACCAGTGACCCCATAACCGGGAGAGGTGAGCAGTTCTTC
CDR3 protein: CATSDPITGRGEQFF

D gene: NA
V gene: TRBV3-1/TRBV3-2
clone size: NA
J gene: TRBJ2-1
CDR3 DNA: TGTGCCAGCAGCCACGTCGGACTTAAATTACTTAATGAGCAGTTCTTC
CDR3 protein: CASSHVGLKLLNEQFF

D gene: TRBD1
V gene: TRBV6-1
clone size: NA
J gene: TRBJ1-4
CDR3 DNA: TGTGCCAGCAGTGAAGGAGGGACAGGGGGTGAAAAACTGTTTTTT
CDR3 protein: CASSEGGTGGEKLFF

D gene: TRBD1
V gene: TRBV19
clone size: NA
J gene: TRBJ1-2
CDR3 DNA: TGTGCCAGTAGTATACTGCTGGGACAGGGGGCCTATGGCTACACCTTC
CDR3 protein: CASSILLGQGAYGYTF

D gene: NA
V gene: TRBV6-5
clone size: NA
J gene: TRBJ1-2
CDR3 DNA: TGTGCCAGCAGTTATATGAGGGGGAAAGGCTATGGCTACACCTTC
CDR3 protein: CASSYMRGKGYGYTF

D gene: NA
V gene: TRBV11-2
clone size: NA
J gene: TRBJ2-7
CDR3 DNA: TGTGCCAGCAGCTCCCATGGCCCCTACGAGCAGTACTTC
CDR3 protein: CASSSHGPYEQYF

D gene: NA
V gene: TRBV5-1
clone size: NA
J gene: TRBJ1-5
CDR3 DNA: TGCGCCAGCAGCTTAAGTGGCAGCAATCAGCCCCAGCATTTT
CDR3 protein: CASSLSGSNQPQHF

D gene: NA
V gene: TRBV7-6
clone size: NA
J gene: TRBJ2-2
CDR3 DNA: TGTGCCAGCAGCTCCGGAGCGAGGACCGGGGAGCTGTTTTTT
CDR3 protein: CASSSGARTGELFF

D gene: NA
V gene: TRBV7-9
clone size: NA
J gene: TRBJ1-4
CDR3 DNA: TGTGCCAGCAGCGACCGGGAGGAAAAACTGTTTTTT
CDR3 protein: CASSDREEKLFF

D gene: TRBD1
V gene: TRBV19
clone size: few
J gene: TRBJ1-5
CDR3 DNA: TGTGCCAGTAGTAACCGGGACAGGGAGAATCAGCCCCAGCATTTT
CDR3 protein: CASSNRDRENQPQHF

D gene: TRBD1
V gene: TRBV24-1
clone size: NA
J gene: TRBJ2-1
CDR3 DNA: TGTGCCACCAGTGACCTGGACAGGGCTTGGAATGAGCAGTTCTTC
CDR3 protein: CATSDLDRAWNEQFF

D gene: NA
V gene: TRBV21-1
clone size: few
J gene: TRBJ1-2
CDR3 DNA: TGTGCCAGCAGCAAAGGAAGGAGACAGGGTGGCTACACCTTC
CDR3 protein: CASSKGRRQGGYTF

D gene: TRBD2
V gene: TRBV11-2
clone size: NA
J gene: TRBJ2-1
CDR3 DNA: TGTGCCAGCAGCCCGAGCCTAGCGGGAGGCGACAATGAGCAGTTCTTC
CDR3 protein: CASSPSLAGGDNEQFF

D gene: TRBD1
V gene: TRBV2
clone size: once
J gene: TRBJ2-5
CDR3 DNA: TGTGCCAGCAGTCGAGACAGGGAAGAGACCCAGTACTTC
CDR3 protein: CASSRDREETQYF

D gene: NA
V gene: TRBV9
clone size: NA
J gene: TRBJ2-1
CDR3 DNA: TGTGCCAGCAGCGCCTCCCCATCTAGTGAGCAGTTCTTC
CDR3 protein: CASSASPSSEQFF

D gene: NA
V gene: TRBV9
clone size: NA
J gene: TRBJ1-1
CDR3 DNA: TGTGCCAGCAGCGTACAGGGGAGGAACACTGAAGCTTTCTTT
CDR3 protein: CASSVQGRNTEAFF

D gene: TRBD2
V gene: TRBV3-1/TRBV3-2
clone size: NA
J gene: TRBJ2-1
CDR3 DNA: TGTGCCAGCAGCCCCTCAGCGGCTAGCGGGAGCCTATGGCAGTTCTTC
CDR3 protein: CASSPSAASGSLWQFF

D gene: TRBD2
V gene: TRBV5-4
clone size: NA
J gene: TRBJ2-5
CDR3 DNA: TGTGCCAGCAGCAAATATTCTATGGGACTAGCGGGAGGAGAGACCCAGTACTTC
CDR3 protein: CASSKYSMGLAGGETQYF

D gene: NA
V gene: TRBV7-9
clone size: once
J gene: TRBJ1-2
CDR3 DNA: TGTGCCAGCAGCGCCGGTAGGGCGACTAGGACTTATGGCTACACCTTC
CDR3 protein: CASSAGRATRTYGYTF

D gene: NA
V gene: TRBV7-2
clone size: NA
J gene: TRBJ1-1
CDR3 DNA: TGTGCCAGCAGCTTAGTCAGGGGAAACACTGAAGCTTTCTTT
CDR3 protein: CASSLVRGNTEAFF

D gene: NA
V gene: TRBV11-2
clone size: NA
J gene: TRBJ1-1
CDR3 DNA: TGTGCCAGCAGCTCTTTTATGGAGGGGACTGAAGCTTTCTTT
CDR3 protein: CASSSFMEGTEAFF

D gene: TRBD2
V gene: TRBV5-1
clone size: NA
J gene: TRBJ2-1
CDR3 DNA: TGCGCCAGCAGCCAAGGACTAGCGGGAGTTTATGAGCAGTTCTTC
CDR3 protein: CASSQGLAGVYEQFF

D gene: NA
V gene: TRBV7-9
clone size: NA
J gene: TRBJ1-1
CDR3 DNA: TGTGCCAGCAGCTTAGCGGCGGGTTTAGAGGCTTTCTTT
CDR3 protein: CASSLAAGLEAFF

D gene: TRBD1
V gene: TRBV10-1
clone size: NA
J gene: TRBJ2-5
CDR3 DNA: TGCGCCAGCAGTCGGGGGACAGGGGTGGCCCAAGAGACCCAGTACTTC
CDR3 protein: CASSRGTGVAQETQYF

D gene: NA
V gene: TRBV23-1
clone size: NA
J gene: TRBJ2-7
CDR3 DNA: TGCGCCAGTTGCCAGCGGGCTTCCTACGAGCAGTACTTC
CDR3 protein: CASCQRASYEQYF

D gene: TRBD1
V gene: TRBV24-1
clone size: NA
J gene: TRBJ2-5
CDR3 DNA: TGTGCCACCAGTGCCCGTCCAACCTCCGACAGGGGGAAGGCCTCTACCCAGTACTTC
CDR3 protein: CATSARPTSDRGKASTQYF

D gene: NA
V gene: TRBV9
clone size: NA
J gene: TRBJ1-3
CDR3 DNA: TGTGCCAGCAGCGTCACAATCGGAGAGACTGGAAACACCATATATTTT
CDR3 protein: CASSVTIGETGNTIYF

D gene: NA
V gene: TRBV5-1
clone size: NA
J gene: TRBJ2-5
CDR3 DNA: TGCGCCAGCAGCTTGGCCGTGGCTAGCACCTACCAAGAGACCCAGTACTTC
CDR3 protein: CASSLAVASTYQETQYF

D gene: NA
V gene: TRBV24-1
clone size: NA
J gene: TRBJ1-4
CDR3 DNA: TGTGCCACCAGTGAAGGATCGAGGGACACCCGTCGGGGAAAACTGTTTTTT
CDR3 protein: CATSEGSRDTRRGKLFF

D gene: TRBD1
V gene: TRBV19
clone size: few
J gene: TRBJ1-3
CDR3 DNA: TGTGCCAGTAGTACCCTTTGGACAGGTGCTGGAAACACCATATATTTT
CDR3 protein: CASSTLWTGAGNTIYF

D gene: NA
V gene: TRBV9
clone size: NA
J gene: TRBJ1-1
CDR3 DNA: TGTGCCAGCACCGGGTTTAACACTGAAGCTTTCTTT
CDR3 protein: CASTGFNTEAFF

D gene: NA
V gene: TRBV5-1
clone size: NA
J gene: TRBJ2-7
CDR3 DNA: TGCGCCAGCGTAGGGGGTCAGGGTGGCGAGCAGTACTTC
CDR3 protein: CASVGGQGGEQYF

D gene: TRBD1
V gene: TRBV15
clone size: few
J gene: TRBJ1-1
CDR3 DNA: TGTGCCACCAGCAGAGCGGGACAGGCGATGAACACTGAAGCTTTCTTT
CDR3 protein: CATSRAGQAMNTEAFF

D gene: NA
V gene: TRBV7-3
clone size: once
J gene: TRBJ2-7
CDR3 DNA: TGTGCCAGCAGCTTTGGTCCAGGCAACGAGCAGTACTTC
CDR3 protein: CASSFGPGNEQYF

D gene: NA
V gene: TRBV10-2
clone size: NA
J gene: TRBJ2-5
CDR3 DNA: TGCGCCAGCACTAGCTATGAGACCCAGTACTTC
CDR3 protein: CASTSYETQYF

D gene: TRBD2
V gene: TRBV6-1
clone size: NA
J gene: TRBJ2-5
CDR3 DNA: TGTGCCAGCAGTGAGAGCGGGAGAGTTCAAGAGACCCAGTACTTC
CDR3 protein: CASSESGRVQETQYF

D gene: NA
V gene: TRBV3-1/TRBV3-2
clone size: NA
J gene: TRBJ1-4
CDR3 DNA: TGTGCCAGCAGCCAAGGGACAGTTCAAGTTAATGAAAAACTGTTTTTT
CDR3 protein: CASSQGTVQVNEKLFF

D gene: TRBD2
V gene: TRBV2
clone size: NA
J gene: TRBJ2-1
CDR3 DNA: TGTGCCAGCAATATGGAGCGGGGGGGCTTCGATGAGCAGTTCTTC
CDR3 protein: CASNMERGGFDEQFF